Shown below are 13 T cell receptor beta chains from a single sample sequenced in a study of T-cell reconstitution after alpha-beta-depleted transplantation in children. The authors prepared the TCRbeta library with unique molecular identifiers. TCRdb re-called the PCR reads through MiXCR, storing one row per CDR3 protein. The sample includes 450,000 to 600,000 distinct CDR3 sequences, approximately 30% of them seen just once. The sample here was PBMCs from the stem cell graft donor, taken from the stem cell graft. The source is a human donor who donated a stem cell graft to a child with aplastic anemia.

This clonotype was seen more than once but under ten times. The chain couples TRBV4-1 to TRBJ2-1, with unresolved D. V lost 0 bases and J 3 bases, leaving 12 bases between the germline ends. This CDR3 is built from 16 residues. Germline CDR1 and CDR2: MGHRA and YSYEKL. The chain's CDR3 is CASSQEISGIYNEQFF. The CDR3 DNA sequence: TGCGCCAGCAGCCAAGAAATCTCGGGTATCTACAATGAGCAGTTCTTC.

In its sample, this clonotype was seen a few times. The V gene is TRBV6-1, the J gene TRBJ1-3; TRBD1 matches at 9 bases. In germline, CDR1 is MNHNS, CDR2 SASEGT. The CDR3 loop spans 15 amino acids. V was pared by 11 bases and J by 3 bases, with 11 bases of the junction left unmatched. CDR3 sequence (DNA): TGTGCCCTAACAGGGGGCGGGTTCGTTGGAAACACCATATATTTT. Amino acids: CALTGGGFVGNTIYF.

The chain carries TRBV29-1 and TRBJ1-1; D gene uncertain. CDR1 is SQVTM and CDR2 is ANQGSEA in the germline V gene. The CDR3 consists of 15 residues. Trimming pared 1 base from V and 1 base from J, leaving 13 bases between. The CDR3 coding sequence is TGCAGCGTTGAAGTCCTTATAGGGAGGAACACTGAAGCTTTCTTT. Its protein product is CSVEVLIGRNTEAFF.

This clonotype occurred a few times. V is TRBV6-2 or TRBV6-3 and J is TRBJ1-1; D is unresolved. The CDR3 totals 15 residues. The V end lost 8 bases, the J end lost 0 bases, and 16 bases lay between the germline ends. Germline V gene data show CDR1 as MNHEY and CDR2 as SVGEGT. This chain's CDR3 is CASRGRWTMNTEAFF. The CDR3 nucleotides read TGTGCCAGCCGAGGACGGTGGACCATGAACACTGAAGCTTTCTTT.

V is TRBV7-2 and J is TRBJ1-2; TRBD1 agrees at 10 bases. Losses at the gene ends were 2 bases for V and 6 bases for J; bases not matched to a gene: 9. The CDR3 extends over 16 amino acids. In germline, CDR1 is SGHTA, CDR2 FQGNSA. As DNA, the CDR3 is TGTGCCAGCAGCTTAACGGGGACAGGGGTATTCGATGGCTACACCTTC. Translated: CASSLTGTGVFDGYTF.

The chain recombines TRBV29-1 with TRBJ1-1; 8 nucleotides agree with TRBD1. This CDR3 region has 11 residues. The J segment lost 5 bases and the V segment lost 6 bases, leaving 2 bases of the junction unmatched. Looked up from germline, CDR1 is SQVTM and CDR2 is ANQGSEA. CDR3 sequence (DNA): TGCAGCGTGGACAGGGATACTGAAGCTTTCTTT. Residues: CSVDRDTEAFF.

The rearrangement uses TRBV20-1 and TRBJ1-5; 8 bases match TRBD1. Germline V gene sequence: CDR1 DFQATT, CDR2 SNEGSKA (reference sequence). CDR3 length: 15 residues. Trimming took 1 base from V and 2 from J; bases not matched to a gene: 4. The CDR3, as DNA: TGCAGTGCTAGAGGGGGACAGGCTCGCAATCAGCCCCAGCATTTT. It specifies CSARGGQARNQPQHF.

J is TRBJ1-2 and V is TRBV29-1; D remains ambiguous. The ends were cut back, 4 bases at V and 2 bases at J, with 11 bases in the middle. CDR3 length: 13 residues. Germline V gene data show CDR1 as SQVTM and CDR2 as ANQGSEA. CDR3 protein: CSVVRVPNYGYTF. CDR3 in DNA: TGCAGCGTTGTGCGGGTTCCAAACTATGGCTACACCTTC.

V is TRBV20-1 and J is TRBJ2-3; D possibly uses TRBD1 or TRBD2 (5 bases each). V was shortened by 8 bases and J by 1 base, with 28 bases between the two germline ends. CDR3 length: 18 residues. Germline CDR1 reads DFQATT; CDR2 reads SNEGSKA (reference sequence). For the CDR3, the DNA is TGCAGTCCAAATTTCGGGACGGGGCCTTTAAAGCGCACAGATACGCAGTATTTT. This sequence encodes CSPNFGTGPLKRTDTQYF.

This clonotype came up a few times. The V and J genes are TRBV12-3 or TRBV12-4 and TRBJ2-4; D gene unclear. The length of the CDR3 is 14 residues. Trimming pared 5 bases from V and 7 bases from J, leaving 15 bases between. In DNA, the CDR3 is TGTGCCAGCAGTGCCGGGCCGCTCGCGAACATTCAGTACTTC. It translates to CASSAGPLANIQYF.

V usage is TRBV15 and J usage is TRBJ1-4, with no clear D. This CDR3 spans 14 amino acids. V lost 6 bases, J lost 0 bases, and 8 bases lay in between. The germline V gene encodes CDR1 LNHNV and CDR2 YYDKDF (reference sequence). The DNA for the CDR3 is TGTGCCACCAGTGAGCAGGCAACTAATGAAAAACTGTTTTTT. Translation gives CATSEQATNEKLFF.

The table lists this clonotype with a few counts. J is TRBJ1-6 and V is TRBV20-1; TRBD1 aligns across 9 bases. The CDR3 is made up of 16 amino acids. Looked up from germline, CDR1 is DFQATT and CDR2 is SNEGSKA (reference sequence). The junction had 8 bases not matched to a gene; V was cut back by 1 base and J by 7 bases. CDR3 region: CSARAISGTGNSPLHF. The CDR3 DNA sequence: TGCAGTGCTAGAGCCATCTCGGGGACAGGGAATTCACCCCTCCACTTT.

This clonotype was counted at least ten times. This chain joins TRBV6-5 and TRBJ2-7, with 10 nucleotides matching TRBD2. CDR1 MNHEY and CDR2 SVGAGI come from the germline V gene. The trim removed 7 bases at V and 7 bases at J, leaving 10 bases unmatched. This CDR3 is 14 amino acids long. The chain's CDR3 is CASIIPGLAREQYF. The CDR3 coding sequence is TGTGCCAGCATCATACCGGGACTAGCGCGGGAGCAGTACTTC.